The 29 T cell receptor beta chains below were found in one sample sequenced in a study of T cell repertoires in cytomegalovirus infection. Antigen specificity for these receptors is unknown. TCRdb called the reads again in MiXCR, with one record for every CDR3 protein. The sample records under 130,000 distinct CDR3 sequences, 35% to 50% being singletons. The sample was CD8+ T cells from cultured PBMCs, taken from culture after CMV antigen stimulation. These receptors originate from a human donor in good health (CMV status not recorded). Some clones in this sample may be carry-over from other donors' samples.

This clonotype has a count of ten or more. The chain carries TRBV7-9 and TRBJ1-4; D is unresolved. Germline V gene data show CDR1 as SEHNR and CDR2 as FQNEAQ (reference sequence). The CDR3 is made up of 15 amino acids. V gave up 5 bases and J gave up 3 bases, with 13 bases separating them. The CDR3 DNA reads as TGTGCCAGCAGCCCCGCGTGGGCCCCTAATGAAAAACTGTTTTTT. This encodes CASSPAWAPNEKLFF. The full variable domain, its missing parts supplied by reference TRBV7-9 and TRBJ1-4, is DTGVSQNPRHKITKRGQNVTFRCDPISEHNRLYWYRQTLGQGPEFLTYFQNEAQLEKSRLLSDRFSAERPKGSFSTLEIQRTEQGDSAMYLCASSPAWAPNEKLFFGSGTQLSVL.

V and J are TRBV12-3 or TRBV12-4 and TRBJ1-1; D is unclear. The CDR3 spans 11 residues. V dropped 7 bases and J dropped 1 base, with 4 bases sitting between them. This chain's CDR3 is CASKWNTEAFF. The CDR3, as DNA: TGTGCCAGCAAATGGAACACTGAAGCTTTCTTT.

The table lists this clonotype with a few counts. The chain couples TRBV4-1 to TRBJ2-3; the D gene is possibly TRBD2 (6 bases). This CDR3 is built from 17 residues. Trimming took off 4 bases at V and 1 base at J, with 18 bases between the two ends. Germline lookup yields CDR1 MGHRA and CDR2 YSYEKL. The CDR3 reads CASSLEGTPGGTDTQYF. CDR3 sequence (DNA): TGCGCCAGCAGCCTGGAGGGAACACCCGGGGGCACAGATACGCAGTATTTT.

The chain recombines TRBV27 with TRBJ2-1; the match to TRBD1 covers 7 bases. CDR3 size: 14 residues. Trimming took 5 bases from V and 8 from J; bases not matched to a gene: 9. From germline, CDR1 is MNHEY and CDR2 SMNVEV (reference sequence). CDR3 coding DNA: TGTGCCAGCAGTCGATACAGGGGTATCGATGAGCAGTTCTTC. As protein: CASSRYRGIDEQFF.

The genes are TRBV12-3 or TRBV12-4 and TRBJ2-1; no clear D gene. CDR3 size: 13 residues. V was cut by 6 bases and J by 5 bases, with 11 bases left in between. This chain's CDR3 is CASSFYSNNEQFF. The CDR3 nucleotides are TGTGCCAGCAGCTTCTACAGCAACAATGAGCAGTTCTTC.

A single count supports this clonotype. The CDR3 nucleotides read TGCAGCGTTGAAGATCTCGGGGGCCGTCCCTACGAGCAGTACTTC. This encodes CSVEDLGGRPYEQYF. The V gene is TRBV29-1, the J gene TRBJ2-7; either TRBD1 or TRBD2 may fit D (6 bases each). The CDR3 runs 15 residues. The ends were cut back, 0 bases at V and 2 bases at J, with 14 bases in the middle. Germline CDR1 SQVTM, CDR2 ANQGSEA.

The chain is built from TRBV7-8 and TRBJ2-1, with TRBD2 identical over 9 bases. Per the germline V gene, CDR1 is SGHVS and CDR2 is FQNEAQ. The V segment lost 2 bases and the J segment 8 bases; nucleotides outside the gene matches: 16. The CDR3 spans 18 residues. CDR3 sequence: CASSLRGGAGGPTHEQFF. CDR3 in DNA: TGTGCCAGCAGCTTAAGGGGTGGAGCGGGGGGTCCCACCCATGAGCAGTTCTTC.

V and J are TRBV7-3 and TRBJ1-2; D might be TRBD1 (6 bases). The V gene lost 5 bases and the J gene lost 4 bases, with 14 bases spanning the gap. Germline V lookup: CDR1 SGHTA, CDR2 FQGTGA. This CDR3 is 14 amino acids long. CDR3: CASSPTGKGYGYTF. The CDR3 nucleotides are TGTGCCAGCAGCCCTACAGGGAAGGGCTATGGCTACACCTTC.

This clonotype was seen many times. The gene calls are TRBV6-5 and TRBJ1-1, with D tentatively TRBD1 (5 bases). V shed 2 bases and J shed 6 bases, with 7 bases lying between them. This CDR3 region has 12 residues. Germline V gene lookup returns CDR1 MNHEY and CDR2 SVGAGI. The CDR3 nucleotides are TGTGCCAGCAGTTACGGAGGGGCTGAAGCTTTCTTT. Amino acid sequence: CASSYGGAEAFF.

This clonotype was recorded many times. The V and J genes are TRBV19 and TRBJ2-1; D may be TRBD2 (5 bases). V lost 5 bases, J lost 10 bases, and 15 bases lay in between. The CDR3 has 13 residues. Germline lookup yields CDR1 LNHDA and CDR2 SQIVND (reference sequence). The CDR3 nucleotides read TGTGCCAGTAGTTTCCGACCGAGGAGGGAGCAGTTCTTC. Its protein product is CASSFRPRREQFF.

This clonotype was seen only a few times. The chain uses TRBV28 and TRBJ2-7; D might be TRBD1 (6 bases). In germline, CDR1 is MDHEN, CDR2 SYDVKM. With 2 bases removed from V and 4 bases from J, the gap between germline ends came to 15 bases. The CDR3 consists of 15 residues. In DNA form, the CDR3 reads TGTGCCAGCAGTTTAATCACAGGGTGGATGTACGAGCAGTACTTC. Translating it yields CASSLITGWMYEQYF.

Turning to this clonotype: This clone may be a read error of a much larger clone one base away. V and J are TRBV4-1 and TRBJ1-6; D possibly corresponds to TRBD1 (5 bases). CDR1 is MGHRA, CDR2 YSYEKL, per germline. The CDR3 has 14 residues. Trimming shortened V by 4 bases and J by 12 bases, and 16 bases separated the two germline ends. The CDR3 DNA is TGCGCCAGCAGCCCTACGGACGGGGCTTTACCCCTCCACTTT. This gives the protein CASSPTDGALPLHF.

This clonotype has only one observation. The V gene is TRBV6-2 or TRBV6-3, the J gene TRBJ1-2; TRBD1 matches 10 bases. The germline CDR1 and CDR2 sequences are MNHEY and SVGEGT. The CDR3 has 17 residues. V was clipped by 0 bases and J by 7 bases; unmatched bases: 11. As DNA, the CDR3 is TGTGCCAGCAGTTACTCTGGGACAGGGGCCTCGTCGGGTGGCTACACCTTC. Residues: CASSYSGTGASSGGYTF.

This clonotype is a singleton in its sample. A read error is possible here, since a much larger clone lies one base away. V usage is TRBV7-2 and J usage is TRBJ2-7, with unresolved D. CDR1 SGHTA and CDR2 FQGNSA come from the germline V gene. The CDR3 totals 12 residues. The germline V and J ends were trimmed by 4 bases and 6 bases, with 10 bases remaining between them. The CDR3: CASSSMVAEQYF. In DNA, the CDR3 is TGTGCCAGCAGCTCTATGGTGGCCGAGCAGTACTTC.

This clonotype was seen repeatedly, ten times or more. V is TRBV7-2 and J is TRBJ2-1; D gene uncertain. The CDR3 runs 13 residues. The V and J ends lost 2 bases and 6 bases respectively, with 8 bases between them. CDR1 is SGHTA, CDR2 FQGNSA, per germline. The CDR3 region is CASSLNRVNEQFF. The CDR3 DNA reads as TGTGCCAGCAGCTTAAATAGAGTCAATGAGCAGTTCTTC.

CDR3 loop: CAISEQGAGEKLFF. CDR3 nucleotides: TGTGCCATCAGTGAGCAGGGGGCCGGTGAAAAACTGTTTTTT. This chain joins TRBV10-3 and TRBJ1-4, with 8 positions matching TRBD1. Germline V gives CDR1 ENHRY, CDR2 SYGVKD. The CDR3 runs 14 residues. With V trimmed by 2 bases and J by 7 bases, 3 bases remained unmatched.

This chain uses TRBV7-6 with TRBJ1-2, with D maybe TRBD1 (5 bases). Trimming took 0 bases from V and 1 from J, leaving 9 bases between them. Germline CDR1 is SGHVS and CDR2 is FNYEAQ. CDR3 length: 15 residues. The chain's CDR3 is CASSLASGGNYGYTF. The CDR3 nucleotides are TGTGCCAGCAGCTTAGCATCGGGGGGTAACTATGGCTACACCTTC. The full variable domain, with the rest looked up from reference TRBV7-6 and TRBJ1-2, is GAGVSQSPRYKVTKRGQDVALRCDPISGHVSLYWYRQALGQGPEFLTYFNYEAQQDKSGLPNDRFSAERPEGSISTLTIQRTEQRDSAMYRCASSLASGGNYGYTFGSGTRLTVV.

The rearrangement uses TRBV12-3 or TRBV12-4 and TRBJ1-5; no reliable D call. The germline V and J ends were trimmed by 6 bases and 8 bases, with 11 bases remaining between them. The CDR3 covers 12 residues. CDR3 sequence reads: CASSSDREPQHF. CDR3 DNA: TGTGCCAGCAGCTCTGATAGGGAGCCCCAGCATTTT.

This clonotype was recorded a few times. CDR3 DNA: TGTGCCAGCAGCCAAGAGGCGGTCGGTGCATTGGACTATGGCTACACCTTC. It yields the protein CASSQEAVGALDYGYTF. This sequence joins TRBV3-1 and TRBJ1-2; the D is unclear. Germline lookup yields CDR1 LGHDT and CDR2 YNNKEL (reference sequence). Deletions cut 0 bases from V and 3 bases from J, with 17 bases between. CDR3 length: 17 residues.

The chain is built from TRBV11-2 and TRBJ2-7; D unclear. Germline CDR1 reads SGHAT; CDR2 reads FQNNGV. V was shortened by 3 bases and J by 0 bases, with 6 bases between the two germline ends. This CDR3 has 13 amino acids. CDR3 region: CASSFMSSYEQYF. The CDR3 DNA is TGTGCCAGCAGCTTCATGAGCTCCTACGAGCAGTACTTC.

The chain combines TRBV6-8 with TRBJ2-1, with D possibly TRBD2 on 6 matching bases. Germline V CDR1 and CDR2: MNHGY, SAAAGT. The CDR3 consists of 14 residues. V was shortened by 6 bases and J by 8 bases, with 17 bases between the two germline ends. The CDR3 here is CASSGNLGGDEQFF. In DNA, the CDR3 is TGTGCCAGCAGCGGGAACCTCGGGGGAGATGAGCAGTTCTTC.

This chain uses TRBV12-3 or TRBV12-4 with TRBJ2-3, with 10 bases identical to TRBD1. The J segment lost 1 base and the V segment lost 6 bases, leaving 4 bases of the junction unmatched. The CDR3 is 15 amino acids. The CDR3 reads CASSDRGLRTDTQYF. The CDR3 nucleotides are TGTGCCAGCAGCGACAGGGGGCTTCGCACAGATACGCAGTATTTT.

The V call is TRBV5-6, the J call TRBJ2-7; possibly TRBD1 for D (6 bases). The CDR3 is made up of 14 amino acids. V was cut by 5 bases and J by 3 bases, with 15 bases left in between. CDR1 SGHDT and CDR2 YYEEEE come from the germline V gene. CDR3 nucleotide sequence: TGTGCCAGCAGGGCCGCTGGACAGCACTACGAGCAGTACTTC. It is translated as CASRAAGQHYEQYF.

This clonotype was counted between two and nine times. The chain combines TRBV3-1 with TRBJ1-6; maybe TRBD1 (6 bases). CDR3 length equals 17 residues. The V and J ends lost 0 bases and 0 bases respectively, with 9 bases between them. Germline V gives CDR1 LGHDT, CDR2 YNNKEL (reference sequence). This CDR3 is CASSQDTGSSYNSPLHF. The DNA for the CDR3 is TGTGCCAGCAGCCAAGATACAGGGAGCTCCTATAATTCACCCCTCCACTTT.

This clonotype was counted between two and nine times. Written as DNA, the CDR3 is TGTGCCAGCAGCTTCGGGGGTACCGGCCCTGAGCAGTTCTTC. It yields the protein CASSFGGTGPEQFF. V and J are TRBV5-5 and TRBJ2-1; maybe TRBD2 (6 bases). V was shortened by 2 bases and J by 9 bases, with 15 bases between the two germline ends. Per the germline V gene, CDR1 is SGHKS and CDR2 is YYEKEE (reference sequence). The CDR3 length is 14 residues.

The chain has TRBV7-2 and TRBJ2-5; D remains unclear. The CDR3 consists of 14 residues. Germline loops: CDR1 SGHTA, CDR2 FQGNSA. V lost 5 bases to trimming and J lost 5 bases, with 15 bases between them. The CDR3 sequence is CASSTLDGWETQYF. The DNA of the CDR3 is TGTGCCAGCAGCACCCTGGACGGGTGGGAGACCCAGTACTTC.

The V call is TRBV14, the J call TRBJ2-4; D is possibly TRBD1 or TRBD2 (5 bases each). The CDR3 runs 15 residues. The V gene lost 3 bases and the J gene lost 0 bases, with 9 bases spanning the gap. Germline values: CDR1 SGHDN, CDR2 FVKESK. CDR3 sequence reads: CASSHSGLAKNIQYF. The DNA for the CDR3 is TGTGCCAGCAGCCACTCGGGGCTAGCCAAAAACATTCAGTACTTC.

This clonotype was seen repeatedly, ten times or more. CDR3 region: CASSFEGGADTQYF. The CDR3 bases are TGTGCCAGCAGTTTCGAGGGGGGGGCAGATACGCAGTATTTT. J is TRBJ2-3 and V is TRBV28, with D perhaps matching TRBD2 (7 bases). V dropped 3 bases and J dropped 4 bases, with 11 bases sitting between them. Per germline, CDR1 MDHEN and CDR2 SYDVKM. The CDR3 is 14 residues long.

V gene TRBV9 combines with J gene TRBJ2-3; D gene uncertain. The CDR3 is 16 residues long. CDR1 SGDLS and CDR2 YYNGEE come from the germline V gene. The ends were cut back, 3 bases at V and 0 bases at J, with 14 bases in the middle. The CDR3 loop is CASSAAWRTSTDTQYF. In DNA form, the CDR3 reads TGTGCCAGCAGCGCTGCTTGGCGCACTAGCACAGATACGCAGTATTTT.